The clone carrying this T cell receptor beta chain was observed once. The CDR3 runs 14 residues. V shed 5 bases and J 4 bases; nucleotides not matched to a gene: 3. The V gene's germline CDR1 is KGHSH and CDR2 LQKENI. Source study methods: Counts of nucleated cells, estimated from reference gene primer amplification, were obtained. TCRdb keeps only in-frame clones here, not all; method: immunoSEQ multiplex PCR. V and J calls and clone size are copied from that table; D and trimming were computed from the DNA. This sample has around 35,000 clones, with roughly 90% found just once. These data are taken from a study of blood T cell repertoires in COVID-19. Overall study context: The United States, Italy and Spain were the sources of the acute and convalescent COVID-19 samples. The cDNA or gDNA used as material had been derived from T cells, B-cell-depleted T cells, or PBMCs.

Specimen: peripheral blood. The chain uses TRBV18 and TRBJ2-7; 12 positions match TRBD2. This TCR was sampled from a man in his sixties with active COVID-19. The CDR3 here is CASSSSGRGYEQYF. CDR3 nucleotides: TGTGCCAGCTCATCTAGCGGGAGGGGGTACGAGCAGTACTTC.